The 13 T cell receptor beta chains in this list originate from one sample, sequenced in a study of shared clonotypes between healthy human individuals. Clones were sequenced by immunoSEQ multiplex PCR, and TCRdb holds only the in-frame ones, with some missing. The sample includes roughly 2,500,000 clones, 93% of them seen just once. The sample was naive CD4+ T cells from PBMCs. Subset described: CD45RA+ positively selected. The receptors derive from a man in his late teens or twenties in good health. Some clones in this sample may be carry-over from other donors' samples.

This clone was observed a handful of times. V and J are TRBV7-9 and TRBJ1-1; D is perhaps TRBD1 (5 bases). The germline gives CDR1 SEHNR, CDR2 FQNEAQ (reference sequence). The CDR3 runs 14 residues. V lost 5 bases to trimming and J lost 4 bases, with 14 bases between them. In DNA, the CDR3 is TGTGCCAGCAGCCCCGGGGGTTCGGGCACTGAAGCTTTCTTT. Its translation is CASSPGGSGTEAFF.

The J gene is TRBJ2-3, the V gene TRBV10-3; 11 bases are a match to TRBD2. After removal of 10 bases from V and 2 bases from J, the junction contained 20 bases not matched to a gene. The CDR3 extends over 19 amino acids. Germline CDR1 is ENHRY and CDR2 is SYGVKD. The CDR3 here is CATAPTTSGSGLNTDTQYF. DNA for the CDR3: TGTGCCACAGCCCCTACCACTAGCGGGAGCGGATTGAACACAGATACGCAGTATTTT.

This CDR3 reads CASSDRKKLYF. CDR3 coding DNA: TGTGCCAGCAGTGACCGTAAGAAACTGTACTTC. This rearrangement joins TRBV6-1 to TRBJ2-7; D is unclear. Germline V gene lookup returns CDR1 MNHNS and CDR2 SASEGT. The CDR3 has 11 amino acids. V gave up 3 bases and J gave up 12 bases, with 12 bases separating them.

The chain is built from TRBV27 and TRBJ1-1; perhaps TRBD1 as D (6 bases). The V gene lost 6 bases and the J gene lost 5 bases, with 28 bases spanning the gap. The V gene's germline CDR1 is MNHEY and CDR2 SMNVEV (reference sequence). The CDR3 is 18 amino acids. The DNA of the CDR3 is TGTGCCAGCAGCTTGGGGGGGCGTCGTGGGGCGGGTTGGACTGAAGCTTTCTTT. Protein product: CASSLGGRRGAGWTEAFF.

The chain joins TRBV28 to TRBJ1-2, with 7 bases fitting TRBD1. The ends lost 6 bases at V and 3 bases at J; junction bases unmatched: 13. The CDR3 totals 16 residues. The germline V gene has CDR1 MDHEN and CDR2 SYDVKM. CDR3 sequence: CASRPSRQGSYYGYTF. CDR3 nucleotides: TGTGCCAGCAGACCTTCCAGACAGGGCTCCTACTATGGCTACACCTTC.

The genes are TRBV5-4 and TRBJ2-5, with D possibly matching TRBD2 (6 bases). The J call may be faulty, since TRBJ2-7 better matches the DNA end. In germline, CDR1 is SGHNT, CDR2 YYREEE (reference sequence). CDR3 length equals 13 residues. CDR3 region: CASSFPAGGEQYF. The CDR3 DNA reads as TGTGCCAGCAGCTTCCCGGCCGGGGGCGAGCAGTACTTC.

This clone was picked up one time. CDR3 DNA sequence: TGTGCCAGCAGACGAGTAAGGGACCCACAAGAGACCCAGTACTTC. This encodes CASRRVRDPQETQYF. J is TRBJ2-5 and V is TRBV7-9, with D tentatively TRBD1 or TRBD2 (5 bases each). Germline CDR1 and CDR2: SEHNR and FQNEAQ (reference sequence). The CDR3 is 15 residues long. Trimming stripped 6 bases from V and 2 bases from J, with 16 bases between. Together with reference TRBV7-9 and TRBJ2-5, the CDR3 gives the full variable domain: DTGVSQNPRHKITKRGQNVTFRCDPISEHNRLYWYRQTLGQGPEFLTYFQNEAQLEKSRLLSDRFSAERPKGSFSTLEIQRTEQGDSAMYLCASRRVRDPQETQYFGPGTRLLVL.

The chain combines TRBV7-2 with TRBJ2-7; D call uncertain. CDR3 size: 13 residues. Trimming stripped 0 bases from V and 6 bases from J, with 9 bases between. Germline V gene lookup returns CDR1 SGHTA and CDR2 FQGNSA. The CDR3 loop is CASSLARLVEQYF. The CDR3 nucleotides are TGTGCCAGCAGCTTAGCAAGACTCGTCGAGCAGTACTTC.

V gene TRBV5-1 combines with J gene TRBJ2-7; a possible D gene is TRBD2 (6 bases). Germline loops: CDR1 SGHRS, CDR2 YFSETQ. This CDR3 region has 15 residues. V was cut by 4 bases and J by 5 bases, with 19 bases left in between. The CDR3 nucleotides read TGCGCCAGCAGCCCGGAGGGAACAACCCAACACGAGCAGTACTTC. Residues: CASSPEGTTQHEQYF.

This clone was seen a single time. The chain carries TRBV28 and TRBJ1-2, with D unresolved. This CDR3 is 12 amino acids long. The germline V and J ends were trimmed by 7 bases and 8 bases, with 14 bases remaining between them. Germline-derived CDR1 and CDR2 are MDHEN and SYDVKM. The CDR3: CASTPGSKGYTF. DNA for the CDR3: TGTGCCAGCACCCCGGGTTCTAAGGGCTACACCTTC.

The V gene is TRBV4-1, the J gene TRBJ2-3; 7 bases line up with TRBD2. The CDR3 is 14 amino acids. Per germline, CDR1 MGHRA and CDR2 YSYEKL. The V and J ends lost 2 bases and 6 bases, in that order; junction bases with no gene match: 5. The CDR3 DNA follows: TGCGCCAGCAGCCAAAGACTAGCTTCTGATACGCAGTATTTT. It yields the protein CASSQRLASDTQYF.

As to this clone: The same CDR3 arises from other DNA sequences in this sample as well. This rearrangement joins TRBV2 to TRBJ2-5; D is undetermined. Germline values: CDR1 SNHLY, CDR2 FYNNEI. V was trimmed by 3 bases and J by 1 base, leaving 9 bases between them. The length of the CDR3 is 14 residues. CDR3 nucleotides: TGTGCCAGCAGTGAGTCCCGGGTCCAAGAGACCCAGTACTTC. Translated: CASSESRVQETQYF. Based on the CDR3 plus reference TRBV2 and TRBJ2-5, the full variable domain is EPEVTQTPSHQVTQMGQEVILRCVPISNHLYFYWYRQILGQKVEFLVSFYNNEISEKSEIFDDQFSVERPDGSNFTLKIRSTKLEDSAMYFCASSESRVQETQYFGPGTRLLVL.

The V gene is TRBV5-1, the J gene TRBJ2-6; the D gene is possibly TRBD1 (5 bases). This CDR3 has 17 amino acids. Between the trimmed V and J ends, which lost 2 bases and 1 base, there was a span of 13 bases. Germline CDR1 reads SGHRS; CDR2 reads YFSETQ. In nucleotides, the CDR3 is TGCGCCAGCAGCTTTAGACAGTCTCATTCTGGGGCCAACGTCCTGACTTTC. Translated: CASSFRQSHSGANVLTF.